The clone carrying this T cell receptor (beta chain) showed up many times. These data come from a study of T-cell reconstitution after alpha-beta-depleted transplantation in children. It was with unique molecular identifiers that the TCRbeta library was prepared. TCRdb used MiXCR to reprocess the PCR reads, holding one entry per CDR3 protein. Of 400,000 to 500,000 distinct CDR3 sequences in the sample, roughly 11% are singletons; the top ten hold approximately 5%. V was pared by 3 bases and J by 9 bases, with 10 bases of the junction left unmatched. This CDR3 comprises 13 residues. Looked up from germline, CDR1 is DFQATT and CDR2 is SNEGSKA (reference sequence).

The source of this sequence is a human donor who donated a stem cell graft to a child with acute myeloid leukemia. This rearrangement joins TRBV20-1 to TRBJ1-2, with 7 positions matching TRBD1. Sample: PBMCs from the stem cell graft donor, taken from the stem cell graft. In DNA, the CDR3 is TGCAGTGCTAGCCTGACAGGGTCGGGTAGCTACACCTTC. Translating gives CSASLTGSGSYTF.